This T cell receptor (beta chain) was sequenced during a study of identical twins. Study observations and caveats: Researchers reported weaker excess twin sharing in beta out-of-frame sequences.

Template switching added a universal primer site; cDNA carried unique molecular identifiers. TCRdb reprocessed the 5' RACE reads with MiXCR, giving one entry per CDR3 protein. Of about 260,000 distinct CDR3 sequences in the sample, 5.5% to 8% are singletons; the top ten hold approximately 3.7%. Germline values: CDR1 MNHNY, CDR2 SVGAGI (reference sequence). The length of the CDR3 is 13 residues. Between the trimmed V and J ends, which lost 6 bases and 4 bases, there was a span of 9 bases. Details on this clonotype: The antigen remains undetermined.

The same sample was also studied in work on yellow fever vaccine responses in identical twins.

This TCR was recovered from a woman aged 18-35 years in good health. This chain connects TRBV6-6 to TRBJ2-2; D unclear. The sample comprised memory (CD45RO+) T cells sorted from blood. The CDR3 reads CASRFVGTGELFF. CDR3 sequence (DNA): TGTGCCAGCAGATTTGTAGGCACCGGGGAGCTGTTTTTT.